This TCR beta chain was observed in a study of blood T cell repertoires in COVID-19. Study context: PBMCs, B-cell-depleted T cells, or T cells were the source of the cDNA or gDNA that made up the material.

This table comes from immunoSEQ multiplex PCR, and its TCRdb copy is limited to in-frame clones, with some not included. The sample records approximately 81,000 clones, 85% to 90% being singletons. Participants were aged about 18 to 89 years from about two dozen US areas. Each participant's cohort was designated according to participant-reported clinical history. Germline CDR1 and CDR2: MNHEY and SVGEGT. Deletions cut 6 bases from V and 0 bases from J, with 17 bases between. The CDR3 is 16 residues long. Only a few counts were recorded for this clone. The TCR comes from a woman between 50 and 59 years old with acute COVID-19. What was sequenced was PBMCs or T cells enriched from blood (not recorded which). The rearrangement joins TRBV6-2 or TRBV6-3 to TRBJ1-2, with D perhaps matching TRBD1 (6 bases). The CDR3 DNA reads TGTGCCAGCAGCCCTACTTACCACAGGGCTAACTATGGCTACACCTTC. It translates to CASSPTYHRANYGYTF.